This TCR beta chain was captured in a study of Ad26.COV2.S vaccination and SARS-CoV-2 variants. TCRdb's table, derived via immunoSEQ multiplex PCR, lists solely in-frame clones and lacks some. This table has just over 350,000 clones, 70% to 90% appearing once. Treatment defined: about 20 received Ad26.COV2.S at low or high dose, single or two shots; about 5 received placebo; per-sample allocation not given. Following the first vaccine or placebo injection, samples were taken on day 63. This CDR3 has 14 amino acids. Trimming took off 3 bases at V and 8 bases at J, with 15 bases between the two ends. CDR1 is MNHEY and CDR2 is SVGAGI in the germline V gene.

Sequences were derived from peripheral blood, sampled in a trial of Ad26.COV2.S vaccine versus placebo. The chain carries TRBV6-5 and TRBJ2-3, with D hard to call. The sequence came from a person aged 18 to 65 who received the Ad26.COV2.S COVID-19 vaccine or a placebo. The CDR3 coding sequence is TGTGCCAGCAGTTATTTGGATCAAGTTAGTACGCAGTATTTT. This gives the protein CASSYLDQVSTQYF.